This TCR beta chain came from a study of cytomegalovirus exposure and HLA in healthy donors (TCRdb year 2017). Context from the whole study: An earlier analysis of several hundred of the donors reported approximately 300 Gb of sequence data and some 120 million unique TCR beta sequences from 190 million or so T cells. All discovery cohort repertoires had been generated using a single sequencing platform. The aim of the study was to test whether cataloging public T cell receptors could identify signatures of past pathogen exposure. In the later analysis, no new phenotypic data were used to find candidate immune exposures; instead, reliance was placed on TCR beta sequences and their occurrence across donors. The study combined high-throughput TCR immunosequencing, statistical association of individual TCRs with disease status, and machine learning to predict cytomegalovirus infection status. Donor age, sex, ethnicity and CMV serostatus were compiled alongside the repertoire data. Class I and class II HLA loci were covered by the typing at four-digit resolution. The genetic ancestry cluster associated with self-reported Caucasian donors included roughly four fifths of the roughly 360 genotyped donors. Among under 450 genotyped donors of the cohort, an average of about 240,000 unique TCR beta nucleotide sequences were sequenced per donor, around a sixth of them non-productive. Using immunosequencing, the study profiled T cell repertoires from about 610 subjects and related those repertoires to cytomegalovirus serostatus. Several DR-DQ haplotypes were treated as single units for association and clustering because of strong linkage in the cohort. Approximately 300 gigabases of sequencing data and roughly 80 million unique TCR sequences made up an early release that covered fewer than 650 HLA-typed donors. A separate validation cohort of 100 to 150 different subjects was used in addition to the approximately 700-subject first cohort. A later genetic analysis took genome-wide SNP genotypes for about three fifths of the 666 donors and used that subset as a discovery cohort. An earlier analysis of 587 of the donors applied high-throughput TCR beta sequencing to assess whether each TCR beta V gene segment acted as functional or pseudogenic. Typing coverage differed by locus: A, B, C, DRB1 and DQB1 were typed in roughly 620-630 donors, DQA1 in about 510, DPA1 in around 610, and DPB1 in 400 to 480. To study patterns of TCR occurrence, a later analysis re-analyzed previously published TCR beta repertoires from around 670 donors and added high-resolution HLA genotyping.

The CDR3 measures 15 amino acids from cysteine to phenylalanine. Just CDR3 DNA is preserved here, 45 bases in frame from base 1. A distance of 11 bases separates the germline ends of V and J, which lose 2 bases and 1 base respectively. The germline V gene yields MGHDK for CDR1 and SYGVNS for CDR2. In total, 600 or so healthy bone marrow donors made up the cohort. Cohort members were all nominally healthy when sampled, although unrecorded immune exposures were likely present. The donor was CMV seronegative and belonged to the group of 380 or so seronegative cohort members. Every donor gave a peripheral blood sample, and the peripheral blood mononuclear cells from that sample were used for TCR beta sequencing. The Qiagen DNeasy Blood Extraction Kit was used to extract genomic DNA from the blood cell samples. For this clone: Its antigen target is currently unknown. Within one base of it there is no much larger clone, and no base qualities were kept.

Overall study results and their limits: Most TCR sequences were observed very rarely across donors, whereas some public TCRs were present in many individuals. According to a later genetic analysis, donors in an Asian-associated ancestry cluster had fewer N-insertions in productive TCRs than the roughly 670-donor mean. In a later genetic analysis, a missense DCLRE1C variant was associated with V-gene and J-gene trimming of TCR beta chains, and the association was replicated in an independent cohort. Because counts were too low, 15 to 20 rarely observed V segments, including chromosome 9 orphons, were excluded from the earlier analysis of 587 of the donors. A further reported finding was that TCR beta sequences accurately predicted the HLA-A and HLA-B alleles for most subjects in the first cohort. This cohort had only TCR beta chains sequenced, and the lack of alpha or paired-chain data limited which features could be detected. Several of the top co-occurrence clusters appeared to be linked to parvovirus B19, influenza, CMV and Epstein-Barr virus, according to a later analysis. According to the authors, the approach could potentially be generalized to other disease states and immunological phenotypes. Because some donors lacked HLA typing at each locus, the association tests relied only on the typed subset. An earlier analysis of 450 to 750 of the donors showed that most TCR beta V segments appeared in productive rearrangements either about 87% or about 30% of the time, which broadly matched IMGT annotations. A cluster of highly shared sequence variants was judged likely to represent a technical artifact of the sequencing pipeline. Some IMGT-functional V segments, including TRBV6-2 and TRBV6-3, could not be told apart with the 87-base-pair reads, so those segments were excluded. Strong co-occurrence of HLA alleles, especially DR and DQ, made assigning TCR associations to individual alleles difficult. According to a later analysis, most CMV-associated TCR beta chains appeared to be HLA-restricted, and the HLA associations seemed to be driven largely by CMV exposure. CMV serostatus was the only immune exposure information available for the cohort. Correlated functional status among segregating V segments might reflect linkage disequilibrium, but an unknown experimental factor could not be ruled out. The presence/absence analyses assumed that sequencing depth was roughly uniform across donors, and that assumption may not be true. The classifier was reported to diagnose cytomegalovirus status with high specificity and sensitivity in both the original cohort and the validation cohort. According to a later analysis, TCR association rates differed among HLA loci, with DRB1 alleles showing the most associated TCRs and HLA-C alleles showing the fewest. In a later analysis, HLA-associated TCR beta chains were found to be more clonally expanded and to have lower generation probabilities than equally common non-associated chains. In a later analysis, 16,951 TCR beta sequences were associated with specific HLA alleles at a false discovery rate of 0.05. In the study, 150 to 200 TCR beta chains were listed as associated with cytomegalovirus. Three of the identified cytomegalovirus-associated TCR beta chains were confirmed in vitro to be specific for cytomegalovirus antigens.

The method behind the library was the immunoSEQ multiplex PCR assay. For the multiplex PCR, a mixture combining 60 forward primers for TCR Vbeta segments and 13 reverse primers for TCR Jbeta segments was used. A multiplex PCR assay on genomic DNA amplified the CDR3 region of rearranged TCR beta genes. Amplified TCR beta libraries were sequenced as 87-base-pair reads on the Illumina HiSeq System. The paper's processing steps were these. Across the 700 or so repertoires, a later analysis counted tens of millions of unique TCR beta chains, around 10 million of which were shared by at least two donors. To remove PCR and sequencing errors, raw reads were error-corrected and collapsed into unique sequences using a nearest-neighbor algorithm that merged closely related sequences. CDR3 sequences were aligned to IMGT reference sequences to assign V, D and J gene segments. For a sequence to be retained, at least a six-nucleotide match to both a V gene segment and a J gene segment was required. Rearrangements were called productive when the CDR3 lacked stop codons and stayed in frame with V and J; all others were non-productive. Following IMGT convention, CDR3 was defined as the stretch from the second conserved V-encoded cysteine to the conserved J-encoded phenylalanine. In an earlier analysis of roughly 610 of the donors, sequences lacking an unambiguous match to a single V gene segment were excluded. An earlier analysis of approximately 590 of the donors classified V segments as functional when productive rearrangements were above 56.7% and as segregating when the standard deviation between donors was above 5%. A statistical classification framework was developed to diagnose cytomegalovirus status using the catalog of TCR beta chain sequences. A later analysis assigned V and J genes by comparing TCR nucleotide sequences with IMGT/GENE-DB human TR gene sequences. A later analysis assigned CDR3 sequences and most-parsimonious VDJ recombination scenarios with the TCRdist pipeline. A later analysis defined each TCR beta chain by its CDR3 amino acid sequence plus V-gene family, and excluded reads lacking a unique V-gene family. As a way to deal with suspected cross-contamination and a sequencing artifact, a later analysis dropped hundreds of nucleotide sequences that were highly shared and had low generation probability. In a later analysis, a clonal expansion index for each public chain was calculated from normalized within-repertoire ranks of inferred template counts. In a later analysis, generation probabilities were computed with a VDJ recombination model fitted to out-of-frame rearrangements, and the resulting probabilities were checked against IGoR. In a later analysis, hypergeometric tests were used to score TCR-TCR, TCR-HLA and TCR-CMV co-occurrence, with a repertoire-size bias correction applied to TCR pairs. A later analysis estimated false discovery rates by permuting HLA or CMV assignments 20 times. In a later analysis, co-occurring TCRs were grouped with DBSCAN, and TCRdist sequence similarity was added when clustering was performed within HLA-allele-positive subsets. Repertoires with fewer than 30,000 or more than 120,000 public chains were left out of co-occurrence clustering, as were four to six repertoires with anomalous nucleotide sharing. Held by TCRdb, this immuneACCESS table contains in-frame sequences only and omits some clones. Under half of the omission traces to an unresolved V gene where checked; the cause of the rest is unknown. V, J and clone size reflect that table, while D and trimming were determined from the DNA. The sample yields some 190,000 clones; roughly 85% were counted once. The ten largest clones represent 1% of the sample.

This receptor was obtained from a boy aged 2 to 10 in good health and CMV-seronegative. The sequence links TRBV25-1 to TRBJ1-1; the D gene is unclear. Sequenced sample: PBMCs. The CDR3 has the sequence CASSEAGIGNTEAFF. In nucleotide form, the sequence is TGTGCCAGCAGTGAAGCGGGGATCGGGAACACTGAAGCTTTCTTT. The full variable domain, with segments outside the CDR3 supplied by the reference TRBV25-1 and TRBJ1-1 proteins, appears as EADIYQTPRYLVIGTGKKITLECSQTMGHDKMYWYQQDPGMELHLIHYSYGVNSTEKGDLSSESTVSRIRTEHFPLTLESARPSHTSQYLCASSEAGIGNTEAFFGQGTRLTVV.